A single sample gave rise to the 22 T cell receptor beta chains below, sequenced in a study of blood T cell repertoires in COVID-19. The method was immunoSEQ multiplex PCR; TCRdb's version includes in-frame clones alone and lacks a portion of them. In the table there are about 160,000 clones, 85% to 95% of which are singletons. The sample consisted of peripheral blood. These receptors were obtained from a woman aged 60-70 years with COVID-19, enrolled during active disease.

The chain links TRBV4-2 to TRBJ2-1; 8 nucleotides match TRBD2. There are 15 residues in the CDR3. Germline loops: CDR1 LGHNA, CDR2 YNFKEQ. Trimming at V came to 3 bases and at J to 8 bases, leaving 9 bases not matched to a gene. The CDR3 DNA follows: TGTGCCAGCAGCCACTCCGGGACTAGGGGGGATGAGCAGTTCTTC. Translation: CASSHSGTRGDEQFF.

The chain couples TRBV2 to TRBJ1-1; D is undetermined. The CDR3 consists of 13 residues. Trimming took 8 bases from V and 1 from J, leaving 11 bases between them. Germline loops: CDR1 SNHLY, CDR2 FYNNEI. This CDR3 is CASLELENTEAFF. The CDR3 DNA follows: TGTGCCAGCCTGGAGTTAGAGAACACTGAAGCTTTCTTT.

This clone was found a few times. The gene calls are TRBV6-6 and TRBJ1-2; 7 bases line up with TRBD1. Germline V gene sequence: CDR1 MNHNY, CDR2 SVGAGI (reference sequence). The CDR3 has 17 amino acids. Germline trimming cut 5 bases from V and 0 bases from J; bases unmatched to any gene: 12. CDR3 region: CASSRRNRGEANYGYTF. CDR3 DNA sequence: TGTGCCAGCAGTCGTCGGAACAGGGGCGAAGCTAACTATGGCTACACCTTC.

To note about this clone: The same CDR3 can be traced to other DNA sequences in this sample. The V and J genes are TRBV4-2 and TRBJ1-5; D unresolved. Trimming removed 0 bases at V and 4 bases at J, with 7 bases between. The length of the CDR3 is 14 residues. Per germline, CDR1 LGHNA and CDR2 YNFKEQ. CDR3 sequence: CASSQDGGNQPQHF. The CDR3 DNA follows: TGTGCCAGCAGCCAAGATGGAGGGAATCAGCCCCAGCATTTT.

The genes are TRBV5-6 and TRBJ2-1, with D tentatively TRBD2 (5 bases). This CDR3 has 16 amino acids. Looked up from germline, CDR1 is SGHDT and CDR2 is YYEEEE. The V end lost 0 bases, the J end lost 7 bases, and 17 bases lay between the germline ends. CDR3 sequence: CASSLGPRQTGNEQFF. CDR3 DNA: TGTGCCAGCAGCTTGGGGCCTCGACAAACGGGGAATGAGCAGTTCTTC.

The chain joins TRBV5-6 to TRBJ2-1, with 10 bases lining up with TRBD2. V shed 3 bases and J 3 bases; nucleotides not matched to a gene: 6. The CDR3 length is 16 residues. CDR1 is SGHDT, CDR2 YYEEEE, per germline. In DNA form, the CDR3 reads TGTGCCAGCAGCTCAATTAGCGGGGGGAACTACAATGAGCAGTTCTTC. Translation gives CASSSISGGNYNEQFF. The full variable domain, completed using reference TRBV5-6 and TRBJ2-1, is DAGVTQSPTHLIKTRGQQVTLRCSPKSGHDTVSWYQQALGQGPQFIFQYYEEEERQRGNFPDRFSGHQFPNYSSELNVNALLLGDSALYLCASSSISGGNYNEQFFGPGTRLTVL.

J is TRBJ2-1 and V is TRBV10-3, with TRBD1 matching 11 bases. Germline V CDR1 and CDR2: ENHRY, SYGVKD. CDR3 length: 15 residues. Trimming at V came to 4 bases and at J to 2 bases, leaving 1 base not matched to a gene. This chain's CDR3 is CAISGDRGAYNEQFF. The CDR3 region has the DNA TGTGCCATCAGTGGGGACAGGGGGGCCTACAATGAGCAGTTCTTC.

This chain connects TRBV9 to TRBJ1-6, with D perhaps matching TRBD1 (5 bases). The CDR3 has 13 amino acids. V lost 2 bases and J lost 7, with 7 bases in between. In germline, CDR1 is SGDLS, CDR2 YYNGEE. The CDR3 here is CASSVRQNSPLHF. The CDR3 DNA reads as TGTGCCAGCAGCGTCCGACAGAATTCACCCCTCCACTTT.

This clone occurred a few times. The chain carries TRBV4-2 and TRBJ1-3, with D perhaps TRBD1 (5 bases). The CDR3 length is 15 residues. The germline V gene has CDR1 LGHNA and CDR2 YNFKEQ. V was cut by 0 bases and J by 5 bases, with 11 bases left in between. The CDR3 here is CASSQDRGVRNTIYF. The DNA of the CDR3 is TGTGCCAGCAGCCAAGATCGGGGGGTACGAAACACCATATATTTT.

The gene calls are TRBV7-9 and TRBJ1-1, with D possibly matching TRBD1 (5 bases). The CDR3 is made up of 14 amino acids. Trimming removed 5 bases at V and 6 bases at J, with 16 bases between. Germline assignment: CDR1 SEHNR and CDR2 FQNEAQ (reference sequence). The CDR3 DNA reads as TGTGCCAGCAGCGCCCAGGGTCCGGTCGCTGAAGCTTTCTTT. This sequence encodes CASSAQGPVAEAFF.

The gene calls are TRBV5-1 and TRBJ1-4, with TRBD1 matching 10 bases. The CDR3 is made up of 15 amino acids. Germline V lookup: CDR1 SGHRS, CDR2 YFSETQ. Germline trimming cut 2 bases from V and 6 bases from J; bases unmatched to any gene: 4. The CDR3 protein is CASSLRTGGYEKLFF. CDR3 DNA: TGCGCCAGCAGCTTAAGGACAGGGGGATATGAAAAACTGTTTTTT.

The chain uses TRBV23-1 and TRBJ1-5, with 8 bases that match TRBD1. TRBV23-1 is annotated as an ORF whose role is uncertain. The V and J ends lost 4 bases and 1 base, in that order; junction bases with no gene match: 6. The CDR3 sequence is 16 residues long. In DNA, the CDR3 is TGCGCCAGCAGTCCCTGGGACAGGATGAGCAATCAGCCCCAGCATTTT. Translating gives CASSPWDRMSNQPQHF.

This clone was seen more than once but under ten times. The germline gene is not matched at one end of the junction; a read error may be the cause. The chain combines TRBV12-3 or TRBV12-4 with TRBJ1-1; D gene uncertain. The CDR3 spans 13 residues. CDR3 nucleotides: TGTGCCACCAGTTTTTCTTCGGGCACTGAAGCTTTCTTT. This sequence encodes CATSFSSGTEAFF.

The V and J genes are TRBV7-9 and TRBJ1-1; no reliable D call. Germline V CDR1 and CDR2: SEHNR, FQNEAQ (reference sequence). The CDR3 sequence is 14 residues long. Trimming removed 1 base from V and 5 bases from J, with 11 bases in between. This CDR3 is CASSLETGRTEAFF. CDR3 nucleotide sequence: TGTGCCAGCAGCTTAGAAACGGGAAGAACTGAAGCTTTCTTT. Looking up the rest from reference TRBV7-9 and TRBJ1-1 gives the full variable domain: DTGVSQNPRHKITKRGQNVTFRCDPISEHNRLYWYRQTLGQGPEFLTYFQNEAQLEKSRLLSDRFSAERPKGSFSTLEIQRTEQGDSAMYLCASSLETGRTEAFFGQGTRLTVV.

The CDR3 spells CASSPLTSAGTGELFF. Here the CDR3 DNA reads TGTGCCAGCTCACCACTGACTAGCGCAGGAACCGGGGAGCTGTTTTTT. The chain combines TRBV18 with TRBJ2-2; 8 bases agree with TRBD2. The ends lost 1 base at V and 5 bases at J; junction bases unmatched: 6. The CDR3 is 16 residues long. Germline V lookup: CDR1 KGHSH, CDR2 LQKENI.

This rearrangement joins TRBV11-3 to TRBJ2-2; D gene uncertain. CDR3 length: 14 amino acids. V dropped 3 bases and J dropped 4 bases, with 9 bases sitting between them. Germline-derived CDR1 and CDR2 are SGHNT and YENEEA. Here the CDR3 reads CASSFRLGTGELFF. As DNA, the CDR3 is TGTGCCAGCAGCTTCAGACTGGGCACCGGGGAGCTGTTTTTT.

CDR3 protein: CASSTGGGMNTEAFF. CDR3 sequence (DNA): TGTGCCAGCAGTACGGGAGGGGGGATGAACACTGAAGCTTTCTTT. This rearrangement joins TRBV6-5 to TRBJ1-1, with D maybe TRBD1 (6 bases). V was clipped by 5 bases and J by 0 bases, with 13 bases between them. The CDR3 consists of 15 residues. Germline lookup yields CDR1 MNHEY and CDR2 SVGAGI.

The chain couples TRBV9 to TRBJ1-1; D is unresolved. The CDR3 is made up of 15 amino acids. V was clipped by 3 bases and J by 1 base, with 13 bases between them. Germline assignment: CDR1 SGDLS and CDR2 YYNGEE. The DNA of the CDR3 is TGTGCCAGCAGCGCTGTTGGAGCCCAGAACACTGAAGCTTTCTTT. This encodes CASSAVGAQNTEAFF.

CDR3 sequence: CASSRVQGRTEAFF. The CDR3 DNA follows: TGTGCCAGCAGCCGAGTACAGGGTCGGACTGAAGCTTTCTTT. This chain joins TRBV7-9 and TRBJ1-1; possible D gene TRBD1, 6 bases. The CDR3 extends over 14 amino acids. V lost 5 bases to trimming and J lost 5 bases, with 15 bases between them. CDR1 is SEHNR, CDR2 FQNEAQ, per germline (reference sequence).

The chain is built from TRBV6-1 and TRBJ1-2; 9 bases map to TRBD1. Germline CDR1 MNHNS, CDR2 SASEGT. V gave up 0 bases and J gave up 4 bases; unmatched junction bases: 6. The CDR3 sequence is 16 residues long. CDR3 DNA: TGTGCCAGCAGTGAAGCACTGGGACAGGGTGTCTATGGCTACACCTTC. The encoded protein is CASSEALGQGVYGYTF.

This clone was observed once. The chain has TRBV27 and TRBJ1-1; the D is unclear. The ends were cut back, 2 bases at V and 3 bases at J, with 10 bases in the middle. CDR3 length equals 14 residues. Per the germline V gene, CDR1 is MNHEY and CDR2 is SMNVEV (reference sequence). Here the CDR3 reads CASSLDFQYTEAFF. DNA of the CDR3: TGTGCCAGCAGTTTAGACTTTCAGTACACTGAAGCTTTCTTT.

This chain links TRBV6-5 with TRBJ2-1, with 7 nucleotides matching TRBD1. Losses at the gene ends were 6 bases for V and 8 bases for J; bases not matched to a gene: 13. Germline CDR1 is MNHEY and CDR2 is SVGAGI. This CDR3 region has 15 residues. The CDR3 sequence: CASSSPGTASYEQFF. The CDR3 nucleotides read TGTGCCAGCAGCTCCCCAGGGACAGCGAGCTATGAGCAGTTCTTC.